The rows below give T cell receptor beta chains drawn from one sample of a study of Ad26.COV2.S vaccination and SARS-CoV-2 variants. Profiling relied on immunoSEQ multiplex PCR, and the TCRdb table lists in-frame clones only, not all of them. In the table there are about half a million clones, roughly nine tenths of which are singletons. The specimen was peripheral blood, collected in a trial of Ad26.COV2.S vaccine versus placebo. These receptors were collected from a person between 18 and 59 years old who received the Ad26.COV2.S COVID-19 vaccine or a placebo. The CDR3 runs from the conserved cysteine through the conserved F or W. D genes are given only for firm matches. Expanded clones get a size class; other rows say once, few or many, or leave the size out.

clone size	V gene	D gene	J gene	CDR3 DNA	CDR3 protein
-	TRBV18	-	TRBJ2-5	TGTGCCAGCTCACCGCTCTCTTTGGGTGAGGAGACCCAGTACTTC	CASSPLSLGEETQYF
once	TRBV7-6	-	TRBJ1-1	TGTGCCAGCAGCCAATTCCGGGCCACTGAAGCTTTCTTT	CASSQFRATEAFF
-	TRBV27	TRBD1	TRBJ1-2	TGTGCCAGCAGTTTAACCCGGGACAGCCCTTATGGCTACACCTTC	CASSLTRDSPYGYTF
-	TRBV7-9	TRBD2	TRBJ2-3	TGTGCCAGCAGAAGCTTATTGCTAGCGGGGAGGGATACGCAGTATTTT	CASRSLLLAGRDTQYF
-	TRBV19	-	TRBJ2-1	TGTGCCAGTAGTATATCCCTCAATGAGCAGTTCTTC	CASSISLNEQFF
once	TRBV9	-	TRBJ2-6	TGTGCCAGCAGCGTGGCTGGGGCCAACGTCCTGACTTTC	CASSVAGANVLTF
-	TRBV25-1	-	TRBJ2-1	TGTGCCAGCAGTGGTTTGAACTCTCAGGCTTTCGATGAGCAGTTCTTC	CASSGLNSQAFDEQFF
-	TRBV18	-	TRBJ1-2	TGTGCCAGCTCACCGGACGGGCTAGGCTACACCTTC	CASSPDGLGYTF
once	TRBV2	-	TRBJ1-3	TGTGCCAGCAGAAGACAGCTTAGCTCTGGAAACACCATATATTTT	CASRRQLSSGNTIYF
-	TRBV7-2	-	TRBJ2-7	TGTGCCAGCAGCCCAAGGTCCTACGAGCAGTACTTC	CASSPRSYEQYF
-	TRBV4-2	-	TRBJ1-1	TGTGCCAGCAGCCAGGATCCCGAGGGCACTGAAGCTTTCTTT	CASSQDPEGTEAFF
-	TRBV9	TRBD2	TRBJ2-3	TGTGCCAGCAGCATCATAGCGGGGGGGCCCACAGATACGCAGTATTTT	CASSIIAGGPTDTQYF
-	TRBV19	-	TRBJ1-5	TGTGCCACCCGGACAGATGCTTATAGCAATCAGCCCCAGCATTTT	CATRTDAYSNQPQHF
-	TRBV6-5	-	TRBJ2-5	TGTGCCAGCAGTTACTCGCGCGAGCGAGAGACCCAGTACTTC	CASSYSRERETQYF
-	TRBV7-8	TRBD2	TRBJ2-1	TGTGCCAGCAGCTTAGACAGCGGGGGGGCGTGGGAGCAGTTCTTC	CASSLDSGGAWEQFF
-	TRBV10-3	TRBD1	TRBJ1-1	TGTGCCATCAGTGAGCCGGACAGGTCAAACACTGAAGCTTTCTTT	CAISEPDRSNTEAFF
-	TRBV5-1	-	TRBJ2-7	TGCGCCAGCAGCTTGGGGGCCAACTCCTACGAGCAGTACTTC	CASSLGANSYEQYF
-	TRBV18	-	TRBJ2-6	TGTGCCAGCTCACCCTCTGGGGCCAACGTCCTGACTTTC	CASSPSGANVLTF
-	TRBV27	-	TRBJ2-2	TGTGCCAGCAGTTTGGACGGGGCCCGCGCGAACACCGGGGAGCTGTTTTTT	CASSLDGARANTGELFF
-	TRBV9	-	TRBJ2-3	TGTGCCAGCAGCACAATGGGGGGAGGAGACACAGATACGCAGTATTTT	CASSTMGGGDTDTQYF
-	TRBV28	TRBD1	TRBJ2-7	TGTGCCAGTCAGGGGGAACCCCTCTACGAGCAGTACTTC	CASQGEPLYEQYF
-	TRBV10-2	TRBD1	TRBJ1-1	TGCGCCAGCAGTTTCGGACAGGGTTCGGTGAACACTGAAGCTTTCTTT	CASSFGQGSVNTEAFF
-	TRBV2	TRBD1	TRBJ1-1	TGTGCCAGCCTAGGACAGGGGGCTGAAGCTTTCTTT	CASLGQGAEAFF
-	TRBV7-9	TRBD2	TRBJ2-2	TGTGCCAGCAGCCTCCCTATGGCGGGAGGGATCGGGGAGCTGTTTTTT	CASSLPMAGGIGELFF
-	TRBV30	-	TRBJ2-7	TGTGCCTGGAGTGTACCGGGGGCTCGCTCCTACGAGCAGTACTTC	CAWSVPGARSYEQYF
-	TRBV18	TRBD1	TRBJ2-5	TGTGCCAGCTCACCCAGGCGGACAGGGGACGGAGAGACCCAGTACTTC	CASSPRRTGDGETQYF
-	TRBV28	-	TRBJ2-7	TGTGCCAGCAGTTTATTACAGCCCTACGAGCAGTACTTC	CASSLLQPYEQYF
-	TRBV11-2	-	TRBJ2-7	TGTGCCAGCAGGTCTACGTGGGGTGGAGGCACCTACGAGCAGTACTTC	CASRSTWGGGTYEQYF
-	TRBV5-5	-	TRBJ1-6	TGTGCCAGCAGCTTGGAAGGGGCAGGGAATCGGTCACCCCTCCACTTT	CASSLEGAGNRSPLHF
-	TRBV5-1	-	TRBJ2-1	TGCGCCAGCAGCTTGGGTACGGGCCCGTACAATGAGCAGTTCTTC	CASSLGTGPYNEQFF
-	TRBV7-8	-	TRBJ1-2	TGTGCCAGCAGCTTAGACACTAACTATGGCTACACCTTC	CASSLDTNYGYTF
-	TRBV19	TRBD1	TRBJ2-2	TGTGCCAGTAGTTTCCGGGACAGGGTCCTCGGGGAGCTGTTTTTT	CASSFRDRVLGELFF
-	TRBV5-1	TRBD2	TRBJ2-1	TGCGCCAGCAGCTTTCGAACCGGGACTACGAAGTTAGGAGGCTCCTACAATGAGCAGTTCTTC	CASSFRTGTTKLGGSYNEQFF
-	TRBV6-5	-	TRBJ1-6	TGTGCCAGCAGTTATCCGGCTTCCGGTTCACCCCTCCACTTT	CASSYPASGSPLHF
-	TRBV19	TRBD2	TRBJ2-7	TGTGCCAGTCGTGCTAGCGGGACCTACGAGCAGTACTTC	CASRASGTYEQYF
once	TRBV30	TRBD2	TRBJ2-2	TGTGCCTGGAGTGCCGTAGGACTAGCGGGAGTTCGTACCGGGGAGCTGTTTTTT	CAWSAVGLAGVRTGELFF
-	TRBV5-4	-	TRBJ2-5	TGTGCCAGCAGCTACGGGCGAGGGGGGCGGAGGTACCAAGAGACCCAGTACTTC	CASSYGRGGRRYQETQYF
-	TRBV5-1	-	TRBJ1-1	TGCGCCAGCAGCTTGGGTGGGAACACTGAAGCTTTCTTT	CASSLGGNTEAFF
-	TRBV6-5	TRBD2	TRBJ2-3	TGTGCCAGCAGTTACAATGGCGGGGAGGGAGATACGCAGTATTTT	CASSYNGGEGDTQYF
-	TRBV6-2/TRBV6-3	-	TRBJ1-5	TGTGCCAGCAGCCCGTCCGGTGGGGGAGGTAATCAGCCCCAGCATTTT	CASSPSGGGGNQPQHF
-	TRBV19	-	TRBJ1-5	TGTGCCAGTAACTTCAGGGAAAATCAGCCCCAGCATTTT	CASNFRENQPQHF
once	TRBV27	-	TRBJ1-2	TGTGCCAGCAGTTATGGGGCAAACCATGGCTACACCTTC	CASSYGANHGYTF
-	TRBV29-1	TRBD1	TRBJ2-3	TGCAGCGTTGAGCTGACAGGGGCGGACACAGATACGCAGTATTTT	CSVELTGADTDTQYF
-	TRBV19	-	TRBJ2-2	TGTGCCAGTAGTATATATGAAGGGACCGGGGAGCTGTTTTTT	CASSIYEGTGELFF
-	TRBV12-3/TRBV12-4	-	TRBJ2-7	TGTGCCAGCAGTTTAGTCCTTAACGAGCAGTACTTC	CASSLVLNEQYF
-	TRBV9	-	TRBJ2-7	TGTGCCAGCAGCGTAGAGCAGGTATCGATCGAGCAGTACTTC	CASSVEQVSIEQYF
once	TRBV5-1	-	TRBJ2-2	TGCGCCAGCAGCCAGAGCGGGCGACAATTCGGGGAGCTGTTTTTT	CASSQSGRQFGELFF
-	TRBV14	TRBD1	TRBJ2-7	TGTGCCAGCAAGGGGACAGGGATAGGTTTTCAGCAGTACTTC	CASKGTGIGFQQYF
-	TRBV10-2	TRBD2	TRBJ2-3	TGCGCCAGCAGTGTAGGGAGGGCTAGCGGGAACACAGATACGCAGTATTTT	CASSVGRASGNTDTQYF